The present T cell receptor beta chain was sequenced within a study of blood T cell repertoires in COVID-19. Across the whole study: COVID-19 samples from acute and convalescent phases originated in the United States, Italy and Spain. The analysed material was cDNA or gDNA that came from T cells, B-cell-depleted T cells, or PBMCs.

In the original analysis: Estimates of nucleated cell counts were drawn from the amplification of reference gene primers. The assay was immunoSEQ multiplex PCR, and TCRdb's table has in-frame clones only and misses some. V, J and clone size are those of that table, while D and trimming were read from the DNA. This repertoire shows 200,000 to 250,000 clones, 84% found once; its top ten account for around 7.8%. The length of the CDR3 is 13 residues. Losses at the gene ends were 7 bases for V and 5 bases for J; bases not matched to a gene: 3. CDR1 and CDR2 from the germline V gene are SNHLY and FYNNEI. Seattle's cohort entered during active infection and was followed longitudinally.

This clonotype originated in a woman older than 75 with COVID-19, enrolled during active disease. Input material: peripheral blood. The rearrangement joins TRBV2 to TRBJ2-5; 11 nucleotides match TRBD1. CDR3 in DNA: TGTGCCAGCAATGGACAGGGGGCTGAGACCCAGTACTTC. Translating gives CASNGQGAETQYF.